The TCR beta chain under discussion was sequenced for a study of blood T cell repertoires in COVID-19. Germline V gene lookup returns CDR1 SGHRS and CDR2 YFSETQ. J lost 0 bases, V lost 0 bases, and 4 bases had no gene match. This CDR3 contains 19 residues. Sequencing used immunoSEQ multiplex PCR; TCRdb keeps in-frame clones, though not all of them. This table has 200,000 to 250,000 clones, about 83% appearing once. Donors were grouped by their self-reported clinical history. The specimen sequenced was PBMCs or T cells enriched from blood (not recorded which). The receptor comes from a woman aged 40 to 49 who had recovered from COVID-19. This chain joins TRBV5-1 and TRBJ2-1; 15 bases line up with TRBD2. CDR3 nucleotide sequence: TGCGCCAGCAGCTTGGAGGGGACTAGCGGGAGGAGCTCCTACAATGAGCAGTTCTTC. It specifies CASSLEGTSGRSSYNEQFF.